The T cell receptor beta chain described here comes from a study of cytomegalovirus exposure and HLA in healthy donors. Study-wide background: As an earlier analysis found, roughly 180 million T cells yielded some 120 million unique TCR beta sequences. In terms of ancestry, the Caucasian-associated cluster contained roughly 81% of the approximately 400 genotyped donors. Study-wide points: Presence/absence analyses assumed roughly uniform sequencing depth across donors, which may not hold.

As for this clone: Its antigen remains unknown.

The PCR was carried out with 60 Vbeta primers and 13 Jbeta primers. Sequenced by immunoSEQ multiplex PCR; TCRdb stores in-frame clones only, minus some. Among about 95,000 clones listed, roughly 71% were seen once. V was clipped by 6 bases and J by 3 bases; unmatched bases: 5. Germline CDR1 and CDR2: MDHEN and SYDVKM. This CDR3 is 14 amino acids long. The sample was PBMCs. This TCR was sampled from a middle-aged woman in good health and CMV-seronegative. The gene calls are TRBV28 and TRBJ2-4, with TRBD1 matching 7 bases. CDR3 amino acids: CASRSGTDKNIQYF. The CDR3 region has the DNA TGTGCCAGCAGGTCCGGGACAGACAAAAACATTCAGTACTTC.